The rows below give T cell receptor beta chains drawn from one sample of a study of blood T cell repertoires in COVID-19. Repertoires were generated with immunoSEQ multiplex PCR, while TCRdb's copy carries only in-frame clones and drops some. The sample has 150,000 to 190,000 clones; 75% to 90% are singletons. The sample taken for sequencing was peripheral blood. These receptors all come from a woman aged 40 to 50 with acute or convalescent COVID-19. The CDR3 runs from the conserved cysteine through the conserved F or W. A D gene is named only where the DNA matches it firmly. Only some rows state a clone size, as once, few, many or a class for expanded clones.

d_call j_call v_call clone_size cdr3_aa cdr3_nt
TRBD1 TRBJ1-3 TRBV18 . CASSPGQGAGNTIYF TGTGCCAGCTCACCGGGACAGGGGGCTGGAAACACCATATATTTT
TRBD2 TRBJ2-1 TRBV13 once CASSPTSGSYNEQFF TGTGCCAGCAGCCCGACTAGCGGGAGCTACAATGAGCAGTTCTTC
. TRBJ2-5 TRBV12-3/TRBV12-4 . CASSRDNQETQYF TGTGCCAGCAGTCGGGACAACCAAGAGACCCAGTACTTC
. TRBJ1-4 TRBV7-8 . CASSGAGSRGEKLFF TGTGCCAGCAGCGGAGCAGGGTCTAGGGGTGAAAAACTGTTTTTT
TRBD1 TRBJ1-2 TRBV27 . CASSYRQGDGYTF TGTGCCAGCAGCTATAGACAGGGTGATGGCTACACCTTC
TRBD2 TRBJ2-1 TRBV7-2 . CASSLATSGSYNEQFF TGTGCCAGCAGCTTAGCGACTAGCGGGAGTTACAATGAGCAGTTCTTC
TRBD2 TRBJ2-5 TRBV5-1 . CASSITGLAGGQETQYF TGCGCCAGCAGCATAACGGGACTAGCGGGGGGCCAAGAGACCCAGTACTTC
. TRBJ2-2 TRBV7-9 . CASSFPRGELFF TGTGCCAGCAGCTTCCCTCGGGGGGAGCTGTTTTTT
. TRBJ1-1 TRBV29-1 . CSPNYRTEKVEAFF TGCAGCCCAAACTACAGGACGGAGAAGGTAGAAGCTTTCTTT
. TRBJ1-3 TRBV19 . CASGPVSSGNTIYF TGTGCCAGTGGGCCGGTAAGCTCTGGAAACACCATATATTTT
. TRBJ1-5 TRBV6-5 . CASNGGTKGGQPQHF TGTGCCAGCAACGGCGGCACTAAAGGTGGTCAGCCCCAGCATTTT
. TRBJ2-7 TRBV6-5 . CASSPGVSSYEQYF TGTGCCAGCAGTCCGGGGGTCAGCTCCTACGAGCAGTACTTC
TRBD2 TRBJ2-3 TRBV4-2 . CASSQDPSGGARIREAQYF TGTGCCAGCAGCCAAGACCCTAGCGGGGGGGCCCGAATACGTGAGGCGCAGTATTTT
TRBD2 TRBJ2-7 TRBV5-1 . CASTRDYSYEQYF TGCGCCAGCACTCGGGACTACTCCTACGAGCAGTACTTC
. TRBJ1-2 TRBV7-6 . CASSDQGAPNYGYTF TGTGCCAGCAGCGACCAGGGTGCCCCTAACTATGGCTACACCTTC
TRBD1 TRBJ1-2 TRBV6-1 . CASSEAYRVDRGAEGYTF TGTGCCAGCAGTGAAGCTTATCGGGTCGACAGGGGAGCGGAGGGCTACACCTTC
TRBD1 TRBJ2-5 TRBV5-1 . CASSLVGQRVETQYF TGCGCCAGCAGCTTGGTGGGACAGAGGGTAGAGACCCAGTACTTC
. TRBJ2-3 TRBV4-1 once CASSQDPVGETRADTQYF TGCGCCAGCAGCCAAGATCCGGTTGGGGAGACTCGGGCAGATACGCAGTATTTT
. TRBJ2-6 TRBV2 . CASSLGQAGGSGANVLTF TGTGCCAGCAGCTTGGGGCAGGCCGGTGGCTCTGGGGCCAACGTCCTGACTTTC
. TRBJ2-1 TRBV21-1 . CASFHLGTSESLEEQFF TGTGCCAGCTTTCACCTCGGGACTAGCGAAAGCCTGGAGGAGCAGTTCTTC
TRBD2 TRBJ2-3 TRBV4-2 . CASSQVVNLAGGQADTQYF TGTGCCAGCAGCCAAGTGGTGAATTTAGCGGGGGGTCAGGCAGATACGCAGTATTTT
TRBD2 TRBJ2-1 TRBV30 . CAWAGGSLTYNEQFF TGTGCCTGGGCGGGAGGGTCTCTGACCTACAATGAGCAGTTCTTC
. TRBJ2-6 TRBV27 . CASRLSGANVLTF TGTGCCAGCAGACTCTCTGGGGCCAACGTCCTGACTTTC
. TRBJ1-1 TRBV2 . CASIRGSMNTEAFF TGTGCCAGCATAAGAGGGAGCATGAACACTGAAGCTTTCTTT
. TRBJ1-6 TRBV7-9 . CASSPGTNYNSPLHF TGTGCCAGCAGCCCCGGGACAAACTATAATTCACCCCTCCACTTT
TRBD1 TRBJ1-5 TRBV7-8 few CASSIRYRGNSNQPQHF TGTGCCAGCAGCATTAGATACAGGGGGAATAGCAATCAGCCCCAGCATTTT
TRBD2 TRBJ2-7 TRBV4-1 . CASSRTSGALEQYF TGCGCCAGCAGCAGGACTAGCGGTGCCCTGGAGCAGTACTTC
. TRBJ2-5 TRBV12-3/TRBV12-4 . CATSRDSQETQYF TGTGCCACTTCTCGGGACTCTCAAGAGACCCAGTACTTC
TRBD1 TRBJ2-1 TRBV7-2 . CASSLDLFRGRGPGNEQFF TGTGCCAGCAGCTTAGATCTTTTTAGGGGCAGGGGGCCGGGGAATGAGCAGTTCTTC
TRBD1 TRBJ1-2 TRBV5-1 few CASSRGQATDYGYTF TGCGCCAGCAGCAGAGGACAGGCTACAGACTATGGCTACACCTTC